This record covers a single T cell receptor beta chain. Its matching antigen is unknown. This specimen comes from a study of shared clonotypes between healthy human individuals. All donors were Caucasian adults living in Nashville, Tennessee. Study-wide results and caveats: Memory subsets had estimated richness that was generally smaller than that of naive subsets.

Sequencing was performed with immunoSEQ multiplex PCR; in TCRdb, only in-frame clones are kept and a portion is missing. The sample consists of some 2.1 million clones, 95% of them appearing once. The V segment lost 1 base and the J segment 6 bases; nucleotides outside the gene matches: 7. Germline V gene sequence: CDR1 MNHNS, CDR2 SASEGT. This CDR3 region has 15 residues. The sequenced sample was naive CD4+ T cells sorted from blood. Subset meaning: CD45RA+ positively selected. This chain uses TRBV6-1 with TRBJ2-7, with 9 bases that match TRBD2. This receptor was identified in a young man in good health. Here the CDR3 DNA reads TGTGCCAGCAGTGAAGGGGGCCTAGCGGGGCTCGAGCAGTACTTC. Translated, it gives CASSEGGLAGLEQYF.